A selection of T cell receptor beta chains follows, all from one sample in a study of regulatory T cells in long-lasting Graves disease. Each CDR3 protein is one row after TCRdb ran MiXCR on the multiplex PCR reads. The sample contains fewer than 550,000 distinct CDR3 sequences, roughly 15% of which appear only once. The sample was also linked to a second study, of T cells in Graves' hyperthyroidism and ophthalmopathy.

Sequencing used peripheral blood mononuclear cells (PBMCs), obtained at new diagnosis, from a patient treated with antithyroid drugs. These receptors all stem from a woman aged 35 to 60 with Graves disease. The CDR3 runs from the conserved cysteine through the conserved F or W. D genes are given only for firm matches. Clone sizes are given selectively: once, few, many, or a class where the clone is expanded.

V	size	J	D	DNA	CDR3
TRBV29-1	few	TRBJ1-1	.	TGCAGCGTTGGTCTCCAAGCCACTGAAGCTTTCTTT	CSVGLQATEAFF
TRBV7-2	few	TRBJ1-2	.	TGTGCCAGCAGCTTAGGGGGCGGAGACCCGTTAGCTAACTATGGCTACACCTTC	CASSLGGGDPLANYGYTF
TRBV7-9	once	TRBJ1-6	TRBD1	TGTGCCAGCAGCGCCAACAGGGGCCCCCTCTATAATTCACCCCTCCACTTT	CASSANRGPLYNSPLHF
TRBV4-1	.	TRBJ1-1	.	TGCGCCAGCAGCCCGTCGAGCACTGAAGCTTTCTTT	CASSPSSTEAFF
TRBV27	many	TRBJ1-2	.	TGTGCCAGCAGTTTAGCAGGGCATGGCTACACCTTC	CASSLAGHGYTF
TRBV9	once	TRBJ1-2	TRBD1	TGTGCCAGCAGCACTGGGACAGGTGATGGCTACACCTTC	CASSTGTGDGYTF
TRBV6-1	.	TRBJ1-2	.	TGTGCCAGCAGGGCCGGGATTTTTAACTATGGCTACACCTTC	CASRAGIFNYGYTF
TRBV28	few	TRBJ1-2	.	TGTGCCAGCAGCTCAGGAGGGCAGCGGGACGGCTACACCTTC	CASSSGGQRDGYTF
TRBV24-1	few	TRBJ2-4	.	TGTGCCACCAGTGATTTGTCATGGGACATTCAGTACTTC	CATSDLSWDIQYF
TRBV15	many	TRBJ1-6	.	TGTGCCACCAGCAGTACGCCTCAGGAGCCCCGGAATGGGAGGGTCCTCCACTTT	CATSSTPQEPRNGRVLHF
TRBV19	.	TRBJ1-5	TRBD1	TGTGCCAGTACCCAACGCCGGGACAGGGCCTATCAGCCCCAGCATTTT	CASTQRRDRAYQPQHF
TRBV18	many	TRBJ2-7	.	TGTGCCAGCTCAGACCGCGGTGTGAGCGAGCAGTACTTC	CASSDRGVSEQYF
TRBV5-1	.	TRBJ1-4	TRBD1	TGCGCCAGCAACCTGGGACAGCAAAATGAAAAACTGTTTTTT	CASNLGQQNEKLFF
TRBV5-5	few	TRBJ1-2	.	TGTGCCAGCAGCCGCGGCAGGGGTGAGGACTATGGCTACACCTTC	CASSRGRGEDYGYTF
TRBV12-3/TRBV12-4	many	TRBJ2-3	.	TGTGCCAGCAGCCCTCATGGAGGGGGCGTCGGAAATACGCAGTATTTT	CASSPHGGGVGNTQYF
TRBV2	many	TRBJ2-5	TRBD2	TGTGCCAGCAGTTTTTCCGGACTAGCGGAGTACCAAGAGACCCAGTACTTC	CASSFSGLAEYQETQYF
TRBV13	few	TRBJ2-1	.	TGTGCCAGCAGCTTAGAACTCGGCGGTGAGCAGTTCTTC	CASSLELGGEQFF
TRBV5-1	.	TRBJ2-7	TRBD1	TGCGCCAGCAGCCCAAAGGGACAGGGCACCTACGAGCAGTACTTC	CASSPKGQGTYEQYF
TRBV6-1	.	TRBJ1-2	.	TGTGCCAGCAGTACCGCAGGGAGGCACACCTTC	CASSTAGRHTF
TRBV28	few	TRBJ1-1	.	TGTGCCAGCAGCCACGGGACTTTATCTGAAGCTTTCTTT	CASSHGTLSEAFF
TRBV11-2	many	TRBJ2-4	.	TGTGCCAGCAGCTCCGGGGCTTTACTTTGGTTC	CASSSGALLWF
TRBV4-1	many	TRBJ2-5	.	TGCGCCAGCAGCCAAGACCCAGCTCTAGAGACCCAGTACTTC	CASSQDPALETQYF
TRBV18	many	TRBJ2-5	.	TGTGCCAGCTCCCCGATCGCGGAGACCCAGTACTTC	CASSPIAETQYF
TRBV27	many	TRBJ1-1	.	TGTGCCAGCAGTTTACAGAGGGGCGGTCGGGCTTTCTTT	CASSLQRGGRAFF
TRBV5-1	few	TRBJ2-1	.	TGCGCCAGCAGCTTTGAGGGCGCCTCCTACAATGAGCAGTTCTTC	CASSFEGASYNEQFF
TRBV6-4	many	TRBJ1-5	.	TGTGCCAGCAGTTATGAGGTAGGGGGCAATCAGCCCCAGCATTTT	CASSYEVGGNQPQHF
TRBV15	few	TRBJ2-5	.	TGTGCCACCAGCAGAGATATAGTCGAGACCCAGTACTTC	CATSRDIVETQYF
TRBV29-1	few	TRBJ2-1	.	TGCAGCGCGACTAGTCAAGGGGACAATGAGCAGTTCTTC	CSATSQGDNEQFF
TRBV10-3	.	TRBJ1-1	TRBD1	TGTGCCATCAGTGATGGGGACAGATTAAAAGCTTTCTTT	CAISDGDRLKAFF
TRBV6-9	many	TRBJ1-1	.	TGTGCCAACAGTTACTCAGGGGTGGATGAAGCTTTCTTT	CANSYSGVDEAFF
TRBV20-1	many	TRBJ2-3	.	TGCAGTGCTAACTCCTTAGCGACTAGCACAGATACGCAGTATTTT	CSANSLATSTDTQYF
TRBV7-7	many	TRBJ2-1	.	TGTGCTAGCAGCCCCGATTGGAGCTCCTACAATGAGCAGTTCTTC	CASSPDWSSYNEQFF
TRBV29-1	many	TRBJ2-2	.	TGCAGCGTTGAGGTCGGGGAGCTGTTTTTT	CSVEVGELFF
TRBV18	many	TRBJ1-1	.	TGTGCCAGCTCACCCACACAGTCGAACACTGAAGCTTTCTTT	CASSPTQSNTEAFF
TRBV19	few	TRBJ1-1	.	TGTGCCAGTACTCCAGCGAGGTTGACTGAAGCTTTCTTT	CASTPARLTEAFF